The 6 T cell receptor beta chains presented below share a single source sample, sequenced in a study of cytomegalovirus exposure and HLA in healthy donors. Researchers ran the PCR with 60 Vbeta and 13 Jbeta primers. Here immunoSEQ multiplex PCR was the method, and the copy in TCRdb shows in-frame clones only, minus some. The sample contains around 97,000 clones, around 66% of which appear only once. Sequenced input: PBMCs. The source is a woman aged 45-65 years in good health and CMV-seronegative.

V usage is TRBV7-9 and J usage is TRBJ1-6; 7 bases align to TRBD1. J was trimmed by 7 bases and V by 5 bases; bases with no gene match: 11. Germline CDR1 is SEHNR and CDR2 is FQNEAQ (reference sequence). The CDR3 loop spans 16 amino acids. CDR3 residues: CASSRSQGGSNSPLHF. CDR3 nucleotides: TGTGCCAGCAGCCGATCCCAAGGGGGCAGCAATTCACCCCTCCACTTT.

This chain uses TRBV11-3 with TRBJ2-7; D perhaps matches TRBD1 (6 bases). The CDR3 runs 13 residues. CDR1 and CDR2 (germline): SGHNT, YENEEA. Between the trimmed V and J ends, which lost 5 bases and 3 bases, there was a span of 11 bases. This CDR3 reads CASSQDSGYEQYF. The CDR3, as DNA: TGTGCCAGCAGCCAGGACAGTGGCTACGAGCAGTACTTC.

This clone was detected only a few times. The V gene is TRBV4-1, the J gene TRBJ2-1; 10 positions match TRBD2. Germline V gives CDR1 MGHRA, CDR2 YSYEKL. The CDR3 is 14 amino acids. The V segment lost 6 bases and the J segment 9 bases; nucleotides outside the gene matches: 8. CDR3 nucleotides: TGCGCCAGCAGAGGAAGCGGGAGGGCCTTTGAGCAGTTCTTC. It codes for CASRGSGRAFEQFF.

V usage is TRBV9 and J usage is TRBJ2-2; 11 bases are a match to TRBD2. J gave up 2 bases and V 4 bases, and 16 bases lay outside the gene matches. Germline loops: CDR1 SGDLS, CDR2 YYNGEE. CDR3 size: 20 residues. The CDR3 here is CASSQPRSGRLAGNTGELFF. For the CDR3, the DNA is TGTGCCAGCAGCCAACCTCGTAGCGGGAGACTAGCGGGAAACACCGGGGAGCTGTTTTTT. Combining the CDR3 with reference TRBV9 and TRBJ2-2 gives the whole variable domain DSGVTQTPKHLITATGQRVTLRCSPRSGDLSVYWYQQSLDQGLQFLIQYYNGEERAKGNILERFSAQQFPDLHSELNLSSLELGDSALYFCASSQPRSGRLAGNTGELFFGEGSRLTVL.

This chain joins TRBV12-5 and TRBJ2-6; 8 bases match TRBD2. The CDR3 loop spans 19 amino acids. CDR1 is LGHNT and CDR2 is FRNRAP in the germline V gene. Trimming removed 2 bases from V and 2 bases from J; junction bases left unmatched: 11. The CDR3 bases are TGTGCTAGTGGTTTGCTGACTAGCGCGGGGACCACTGGGGCCAACGTCCTGACTTTC. Its translation is CASGLLTSAGTTGANVLTF.

CDR3 residues: CASSVLGMGRETQYF. DNA of the CDR3: TGTGCCAGCAGCGTCCTAGGGATGGGGAGGGAGACCCAGTACTTC. The genes are TRBV9 and TRBJ2-5; tentatively, D is TRBD2 (6 bases). This CDR3 has 15 residues. Germline assignment: CDR1 SGDLS and CDR2 YYNGEE. V lost 2 bases, J lost 5 bases, and 16 bases lay in between. Combining the CDR3 with reference TRBV9 and TRBJ2-5 gives the whole variable domain DSGVTQTPKHLITATGQRVTLRCSPRSGDLSVYWYQQSLDQGLQFLIQYYNGEERAKGNILERFSAQQFPDLHSELNLSSLELGDSALYFCASSVLGMGRETQYFGPGTRLLVL.